The clone carrying this T cell receptor beta chain appeared a few times. Its antigen remains unidentified. The data stem from a study of cytomegalovirus exposure and HLA in healthy donors. Study-wide findings and caveats: A previous analysis found most TCR beta V segments productive roughly 87% or roughly 30% of the time.

Germline V gene sequence: CDR1 MDHEN, CDR2 SYDVKM. This CDR3 has 14 residues. The V and J ends lost 2 bases and 2 bases respectively, with 9 bases between them. Primers included in the PCR were 60 Vbeta and 13 Jbeta primers. Sequenced by immunoSEQ multiplex PCR; TCRdb stores in-frame clones only, minus some. Of 150,000 to 200,000 clones listed, about 81% are singletons. The gene calls are TRBV28 and TRBJ1-2; tentative D call: TRBD1 (5 bases). The specimen was PBMCs. This clonotype was obtained from a woman aged 18-29 years in good health and CMV-seropositive. This CDR3 is CASSLRQTNYGYTF. In nucleotides, the CDR3 is TGTGCCAGCAGTTTAAGACAGACCAACTATGGCTACACCTTC.